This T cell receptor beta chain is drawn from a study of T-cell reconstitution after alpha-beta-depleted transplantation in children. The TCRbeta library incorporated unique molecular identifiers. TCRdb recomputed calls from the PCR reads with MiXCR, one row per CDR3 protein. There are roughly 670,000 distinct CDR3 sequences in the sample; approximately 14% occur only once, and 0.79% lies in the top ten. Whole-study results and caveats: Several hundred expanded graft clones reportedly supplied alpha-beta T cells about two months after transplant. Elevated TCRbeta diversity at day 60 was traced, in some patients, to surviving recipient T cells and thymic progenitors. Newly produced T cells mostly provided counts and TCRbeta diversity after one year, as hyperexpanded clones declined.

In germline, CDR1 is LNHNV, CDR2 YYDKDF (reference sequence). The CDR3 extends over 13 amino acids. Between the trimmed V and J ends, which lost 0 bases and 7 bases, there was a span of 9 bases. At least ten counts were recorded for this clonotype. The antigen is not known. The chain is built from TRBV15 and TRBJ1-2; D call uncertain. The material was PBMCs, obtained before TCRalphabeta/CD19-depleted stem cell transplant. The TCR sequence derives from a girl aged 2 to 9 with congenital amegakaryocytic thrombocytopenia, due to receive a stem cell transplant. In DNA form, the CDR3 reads TGTGCCACCAGCAGAGACCTCCTCCCTGGCTACACCTTC. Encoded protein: CATSRDLLPGYTF.